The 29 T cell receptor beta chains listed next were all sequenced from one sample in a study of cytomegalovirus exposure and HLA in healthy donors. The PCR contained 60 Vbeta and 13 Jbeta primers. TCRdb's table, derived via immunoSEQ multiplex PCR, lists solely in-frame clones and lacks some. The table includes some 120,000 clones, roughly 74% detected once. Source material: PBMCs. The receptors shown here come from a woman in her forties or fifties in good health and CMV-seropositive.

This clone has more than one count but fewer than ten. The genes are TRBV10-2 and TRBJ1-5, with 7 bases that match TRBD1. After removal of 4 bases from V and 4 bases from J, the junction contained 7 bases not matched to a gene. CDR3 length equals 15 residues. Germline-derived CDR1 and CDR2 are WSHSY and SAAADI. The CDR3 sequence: CASSVTGRTNQPQHF. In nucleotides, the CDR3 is TGCGCCAGCAGTGTGACAGGGCGGACGAATCAGCCCCAGCATTTT.

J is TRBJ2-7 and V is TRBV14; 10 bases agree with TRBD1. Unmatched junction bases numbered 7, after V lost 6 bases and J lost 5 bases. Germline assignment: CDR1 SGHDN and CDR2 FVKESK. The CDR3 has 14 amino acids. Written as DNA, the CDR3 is TGTGCCAGCAGTAAACTTGGACAGGGGGACGAGCAGTACTTC. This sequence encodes CASSKLGQGDEQYF.

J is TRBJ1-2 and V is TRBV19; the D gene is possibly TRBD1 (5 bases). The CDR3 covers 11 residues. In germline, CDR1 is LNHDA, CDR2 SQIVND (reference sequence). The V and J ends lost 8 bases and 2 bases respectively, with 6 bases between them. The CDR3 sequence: CASYRNYGYTF. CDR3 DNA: TGTGCCAGTTACAGGAACTATGGCTACACCTTC.

This CDR3 reads CASSNLGTSGDEQYF. In DNA, the CDR3 is TGTGCCAGCAGCAATCTAGGGACTAGCGGGGACGAGCAGTACTTC. V usage is TRBV21-1 and J usage is TRBJ2-7; the table's D call TRBD2 went unverified against the DNA. TRBV21-1 is a listed pseudogene. This CDR3 contains 15 residues.

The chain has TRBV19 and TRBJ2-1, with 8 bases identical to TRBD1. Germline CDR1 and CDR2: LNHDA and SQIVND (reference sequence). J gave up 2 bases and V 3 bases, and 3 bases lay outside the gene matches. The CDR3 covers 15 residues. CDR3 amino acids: CASSIGTGPYNEQFF. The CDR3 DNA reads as TGTGCCAGTAGTATCGGGACAGGTCCCTACAATGAGCAGTTCTTC.

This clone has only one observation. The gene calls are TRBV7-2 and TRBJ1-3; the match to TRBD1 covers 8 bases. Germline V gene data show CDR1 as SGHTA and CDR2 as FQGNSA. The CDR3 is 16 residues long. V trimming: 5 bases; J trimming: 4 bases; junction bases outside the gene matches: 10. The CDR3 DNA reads TGTGCCAGCAGCCCCGGACAGGGAAAGGCCGGAAACACCATATATTTT. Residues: CASSPGQGKAGNTIYF.

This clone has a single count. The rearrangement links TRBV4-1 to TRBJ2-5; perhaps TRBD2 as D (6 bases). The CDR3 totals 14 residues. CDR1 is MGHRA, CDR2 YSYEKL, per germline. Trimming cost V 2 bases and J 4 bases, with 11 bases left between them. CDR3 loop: CASSQTSGGETQYF. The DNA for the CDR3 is TGCGCCAGCAGCCAAACGTCCGGGGGAGAGACCCAGTACTTC.

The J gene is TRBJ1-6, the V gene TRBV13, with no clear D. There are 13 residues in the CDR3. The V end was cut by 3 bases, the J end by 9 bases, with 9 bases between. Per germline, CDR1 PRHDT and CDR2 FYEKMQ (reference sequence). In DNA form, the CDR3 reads TGTGCCAGCAGCTTCTATGGGCCTTCACCCCTCCACTTT. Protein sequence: CASSFYGPSPLHF.

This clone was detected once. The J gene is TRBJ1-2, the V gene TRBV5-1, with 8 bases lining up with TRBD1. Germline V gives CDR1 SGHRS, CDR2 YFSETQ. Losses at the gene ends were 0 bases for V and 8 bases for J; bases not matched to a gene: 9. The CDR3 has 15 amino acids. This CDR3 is CASSLAGGLLGGYTF. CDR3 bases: TGCGCCAGCAGCTTGGCAGGGGGCCTGCTTGGGGGCTACACCTTC.

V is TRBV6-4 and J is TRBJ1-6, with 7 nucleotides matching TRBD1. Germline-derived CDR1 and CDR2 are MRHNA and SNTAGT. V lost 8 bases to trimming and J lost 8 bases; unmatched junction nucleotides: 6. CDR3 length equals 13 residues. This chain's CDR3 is CASPGQGDSPLHF. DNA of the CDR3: TGTGCCAGCCCTGGGCAGGGGGATTCACCCCTCCACTTT.

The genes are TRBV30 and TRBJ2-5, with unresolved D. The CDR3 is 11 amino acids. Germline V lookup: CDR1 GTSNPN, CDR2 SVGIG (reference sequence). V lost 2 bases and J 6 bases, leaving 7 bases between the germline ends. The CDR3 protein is CAWSPSQTQYF. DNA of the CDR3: TGTGCCTGGAGTCCCTCCCAGACCCAGTACTTC.

The CDR3 bases are TGTGCCAGCAGCTCCTTCAATCAGCCCCAGCATTTT. This translates into CASSSFNQPQHF. The J gene is TRBJ1-5, the V gene TRBV7-2; D is ambiguous. CDR1 is SGHTA, CDR2 FQGNSA, per germline. CDR3 length: 12 residues. The V end was cut by 4 bases, the J end by 3 bases, with 4 bases between.

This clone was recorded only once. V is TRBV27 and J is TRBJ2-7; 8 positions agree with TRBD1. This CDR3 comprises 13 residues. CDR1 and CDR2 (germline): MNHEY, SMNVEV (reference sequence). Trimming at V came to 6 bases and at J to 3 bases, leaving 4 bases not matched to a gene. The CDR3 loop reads CASSRGLIYEQYF. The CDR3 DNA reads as TGTGCCAGCAGCAGGGGGCTCATCTACGAGCAGTACTTC.

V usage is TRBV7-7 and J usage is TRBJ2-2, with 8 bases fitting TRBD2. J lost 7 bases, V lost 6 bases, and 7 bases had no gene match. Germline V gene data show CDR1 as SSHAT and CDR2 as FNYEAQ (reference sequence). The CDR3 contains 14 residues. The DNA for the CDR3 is TGTGCCAGCAGTCCTCGGGAGGGCCACGGGGAGCTGTTTTTT. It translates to CASSPREGHGELFF.

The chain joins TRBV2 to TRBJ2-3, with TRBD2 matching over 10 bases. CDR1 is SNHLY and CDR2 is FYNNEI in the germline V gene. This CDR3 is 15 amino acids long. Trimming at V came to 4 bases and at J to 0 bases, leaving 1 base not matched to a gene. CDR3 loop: CASSALAGSTDTQYF. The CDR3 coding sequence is TGTGCCAGCAGTGCACTAGCGGGGAGCACAGATACGCAGTATTTT.

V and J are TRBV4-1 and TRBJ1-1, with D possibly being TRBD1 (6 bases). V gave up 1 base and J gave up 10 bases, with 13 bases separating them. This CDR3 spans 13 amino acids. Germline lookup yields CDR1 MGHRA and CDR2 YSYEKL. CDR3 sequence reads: CASSQGMDSRAFF. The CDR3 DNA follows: TGCGCCAGCAGCCAAGGTATGGACAGCAGAGCTTTCTTT.

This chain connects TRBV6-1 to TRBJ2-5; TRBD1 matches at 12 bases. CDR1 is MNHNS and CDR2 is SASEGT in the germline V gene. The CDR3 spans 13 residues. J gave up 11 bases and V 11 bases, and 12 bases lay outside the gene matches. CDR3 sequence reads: CAHGGTGGLEQYF. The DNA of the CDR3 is TGTGCCCACGGCGGGACAGGGGGCCTAGAGCAGTACTTC.

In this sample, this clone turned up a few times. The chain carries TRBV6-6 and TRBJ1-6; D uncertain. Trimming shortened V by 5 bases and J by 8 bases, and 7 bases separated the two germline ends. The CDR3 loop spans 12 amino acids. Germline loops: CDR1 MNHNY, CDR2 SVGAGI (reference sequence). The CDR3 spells CASSLSDSPLHF. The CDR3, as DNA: TGTGCCAGCAGTCTTTCGGATTCACCCCTCCACTTT.

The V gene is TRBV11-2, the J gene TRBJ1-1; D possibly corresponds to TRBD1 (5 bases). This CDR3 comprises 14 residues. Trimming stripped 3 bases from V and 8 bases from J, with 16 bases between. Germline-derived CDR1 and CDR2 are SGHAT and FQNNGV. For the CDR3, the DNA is TGTGCCAGCAGCTTGGGGGGACCCCCACAAGAAGCTTTCTTT. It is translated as CASSLGGPPQEAFF.

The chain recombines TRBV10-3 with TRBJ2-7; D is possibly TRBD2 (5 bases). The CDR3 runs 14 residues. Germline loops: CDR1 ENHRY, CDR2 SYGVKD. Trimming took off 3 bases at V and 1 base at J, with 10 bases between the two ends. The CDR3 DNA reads TGTGCCATCAGTGAACCGGGAACTTCCTACGAGCAGTACTTC. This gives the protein CAISEPGTSYEQYF.

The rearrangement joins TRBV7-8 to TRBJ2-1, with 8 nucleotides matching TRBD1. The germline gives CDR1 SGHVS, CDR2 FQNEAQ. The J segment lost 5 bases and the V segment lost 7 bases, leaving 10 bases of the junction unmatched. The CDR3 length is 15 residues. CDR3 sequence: CASTYDRGSHNEQFF. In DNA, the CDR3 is TGTGCCAGCACCTACGACAGGGGTAGTCACAATGAGCAGTTCTTC.

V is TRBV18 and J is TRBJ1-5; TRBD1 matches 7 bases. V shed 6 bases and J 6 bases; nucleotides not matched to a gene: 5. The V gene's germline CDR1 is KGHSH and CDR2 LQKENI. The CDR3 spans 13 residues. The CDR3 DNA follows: TGTGCCAGCTCGGGACAGCCCCCTCAGCCCCAGCATTTT. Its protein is CASSGQPPQPQHF.

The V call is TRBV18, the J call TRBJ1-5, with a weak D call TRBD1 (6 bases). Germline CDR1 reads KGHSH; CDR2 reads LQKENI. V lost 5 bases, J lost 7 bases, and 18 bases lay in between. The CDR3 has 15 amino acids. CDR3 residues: CASSSMRGGGQPQHF. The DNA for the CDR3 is TGTGCCAGCTCATCCATGCGCGGGGGCGGGCAGCCCCAGCATTTT.

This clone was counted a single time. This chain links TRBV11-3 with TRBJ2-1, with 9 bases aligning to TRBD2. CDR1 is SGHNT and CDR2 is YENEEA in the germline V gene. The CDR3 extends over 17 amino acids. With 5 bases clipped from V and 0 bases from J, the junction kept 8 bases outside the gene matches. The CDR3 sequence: CASSAMGRGGSYNEQFF. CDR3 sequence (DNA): TGTGCCAGCAGCGCCATGGGGCGGGGGGGCTCCTACAATGAGCAGTTCTTC.

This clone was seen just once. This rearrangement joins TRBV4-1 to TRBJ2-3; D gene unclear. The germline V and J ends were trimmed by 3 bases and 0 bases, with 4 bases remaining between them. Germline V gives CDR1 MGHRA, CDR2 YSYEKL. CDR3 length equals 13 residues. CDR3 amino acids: CASSQTSTDTQYF. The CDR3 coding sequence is TGCGCCAGCAGCCAGACTAGCACAGATACGCAGTATTTT.

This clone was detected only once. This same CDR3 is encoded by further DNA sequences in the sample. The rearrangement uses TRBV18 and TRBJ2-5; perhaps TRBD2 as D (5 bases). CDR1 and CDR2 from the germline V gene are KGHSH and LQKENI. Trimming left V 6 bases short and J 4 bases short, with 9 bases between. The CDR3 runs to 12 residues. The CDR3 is CASSPEGETQYF. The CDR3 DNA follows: TGTGCCAGCTCCCCTGAGGGAGAGACCCAGTACTTC.

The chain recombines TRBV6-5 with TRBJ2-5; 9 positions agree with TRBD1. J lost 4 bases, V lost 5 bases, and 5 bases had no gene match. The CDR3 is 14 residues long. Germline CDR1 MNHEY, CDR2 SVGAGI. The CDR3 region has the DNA TGTGCCAGCAGTGACGGACAGGGGAGAGAGACCCAGTACTTC. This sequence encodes CASSDGQGRETQYF.

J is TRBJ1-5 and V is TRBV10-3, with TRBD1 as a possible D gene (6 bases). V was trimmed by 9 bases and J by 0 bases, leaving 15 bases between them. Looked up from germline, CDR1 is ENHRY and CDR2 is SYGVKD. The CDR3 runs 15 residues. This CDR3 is CAISRDKYSNQPQHF. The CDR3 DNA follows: TGTGCCATAAGCCGGGACAAATATAGCAATCAGCCCCAGCATTTT.

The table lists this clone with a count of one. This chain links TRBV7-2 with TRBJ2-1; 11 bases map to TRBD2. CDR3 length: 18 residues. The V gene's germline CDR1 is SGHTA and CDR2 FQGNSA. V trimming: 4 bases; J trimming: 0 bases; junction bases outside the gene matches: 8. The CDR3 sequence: CASSSRGLAEFSYNEQFF. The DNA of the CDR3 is TGTGCCAGCAGCTCGAGGGGACTAGCGGAATTCTCCTACAATGAGCAGTTCTTC.